This TCR beta chain was profiled in a study of shared clonotypes between healthy human individuals (dated by TCRdb to the early 2020s). Context from the whole study: A couple of women and a few men aged 18 to 49 years were included in the cohort. Between about 0.85 and 10 billion PBMCs per donor were obtained by leukapheresis. For each donor, CD4 naive and CD4 memory were each run on three plates, CD8 naive on two plates, and CD8 memory on one plate. To estimate repertoire size and how much clonotypes are shared between individuals, the study performed deep sequencing of blood TCR repertoires from a handful of healthy adults. Different laboratories and diverse techniques were used to prepare libraries and sequence TCR repertoires, to increase sequencing depth and limit assay-specific biases. Study-level results and caveats: Sharing across several donors was observed for around 5% of naive CD4, over 3% of naive CD8, 2.3% of memory CD4, and roughly 0.43% of memory CD8 clonotypes. Compared with non-shared clonotypes, the clonotypes found in all four sorted-subset donors had higher generation probabilities. Rarefaction of sorted-subset datasets indicated incomplete sequencing despite the large sequencing depth. Because the study included only a small number of donors, the genetic and exposure-history diversity represented was limited. Sampling was restricted to blood, and TCR repertoires in tissue are likely to differ from TCR repertoires in blood. Naive subsets generally had larger estimated clonotype richness than memory subsets did. Based on pairwise subsampling, the degree of clonotype sharing among donors was expected to be affected by sequencing depth.

Concerning this clone: Its antigen remains unidentified. The record has no base qualities; no much larger clone is one base away. Other DNA sequences in the sample encode the same CDR3.

Counted from cysteine to phenylalanine, this CDR3 has 14 amino acids. Only the CDR3 part of the read is kept: 42 bases, read in frame from the first base. The germline V gene (reference sequence) gives CDR1 as SEHNR and CDR2 as FQNEAQ. V sheds 1 base and J sheds 6 bases, leaving 12 bases between their ends. Using the deep immunoSEQ assay, multiplex PCR amplified TCR CDR3 regions from genomic DNA. Extracted genomic DNA from each cell subset was distributed evenly across all wells of several immunoSEQ 96-well plates, and each plate was treated as a replicate. For sorted subsets, roughly 0.2 ug genomic DNA, equal to about 30,000 T cell genomes, was loaded into each replicate PCR. The purified libraries were quantified using a Qubit 3.0 fluorometer, sized with a Bioanalyzer 2100, and then quantified again using the KAPA Library Quantification kit. A separate single-read 150-cycle Illumina NextSeq 550 flow cell was used to sequence each immunoSEQ 96-well plate. Processing in the source paper ran as follows. Because the immunoSEQ output included only junctional sequences and no quality scores, the filtering could not be the same as the filtering used for full-length reads. Sequences were annotated with PyIR, a Python wrapper for IgBLAST v1.9, using IMGT germline references to assign V/J genes and CDR3. Reads with weak V/J assignments (E-value above 1e-6), missing CDR3, stop codons, out-of-frame junctions, or ambiguous translated residues were removed. V3J clonotypes were defined by identical inferred V gene, J gene, and CDR3 amino acid sequence. Percentage overlap between repertoires was computed as shared unique clonotypes divided by the size of the smaller repertoire. RTK rarefaction, the Chao1 estimator, and Recon v2.1 estimates of unobserved clonotypes were used to assess repertoire richness. OLGA was used to compute generation probabilities for all TCRbeta clonotypes that the gDNA method yielded from a few donors. The clones in this table, taken by TCRdb from immuneACCESS, are in-frame only. Not every clone is retained; where verified, under half of the shortfall comes from an unresolved V gene, and the cause of the rest is unknown. V and J calls and clone size follow that table, whereas D and trimming were derived from the DNA. The sample yields some 2,000,000 clones; approximately 94% were counted once. Of the sample, around 1.1% falls within the top ten clones.

CD8 naive samples consisted of CD45RO-negative cells that were positively selected for CCR7, yielding a CD45RA+CCR7+ population without TemRA cells. The donors were healthy, HIV-negative adults who had no recently reported acute infections or vaccinations. Every donor was a Caucasian adult living in Nashville, Tennessee, USA. Blood was collected by leukapheresis, and PBMCs were isolated by Ficoll-Histopaque density gradient centrifugation and then cryopreserved in liquid nitrogen vapor phase. Analytical flow cytometry was used to check the purity and quantity of every magnetically sorted T cell population. From each sorted fraction, genomic DNA was isolated and quantified by UV absorbance on a Nanodrop 2000c.

Sequencing input: naive CD8+ T cells sorted from blood. Explained via the paper, the cell subset or site label denotes: CD45RA+CCR7+. Rearrangement joined TRBV7-9 to TRBJ1-2; a weak D assignment points to TRBD1 (5 bases agree). The sequence came from a young man in good health. The CDR3 in this case is CASSLGRGADGYTF. The DNA reads as follows: TGTGCCAGCAGCTTAGGTAGGGGCGCAGATGGCTACACCTTC.